This T cell receptor beta chain was profiled in a study of identical twins. cDNA molecules carried unique molecular identifiers, and template switching added a universal primer site. TCRdb redid the calling of the 5' RACE reads with MiXCR, one entry per CDR3 protein. The top ten hold around 0.9% of the sample, which has about 520,000 distinct CDR3 sequences, 22% seen once. This CDR3 has 20 amino acids. Per the germline V gene, CDR1 is SGHRS and CDR2 is YFSETQ. V gave up 3 bases and J gave up 0 bases, with 26 bases separating them. These data are also associated with another study on T cells expressing NK-cell markers.

The chain is built from TRBV5-1 and TRBJ2-3; TRBD2 might be the D (6 bases). The sample taken for sequencing was CD4+ T cells sorted from blood. The receptor comes from a woman younger than 35 in good health. The CDR3 bases are TGCGCCAGCAGCTCGGCTTACATGGGCGGGGTATACTCTAGCACAGATACGCAGTATTTT. The encoded protein is CASSSAYMGGVYSSTDTQYF.